These 9 T cell receptor beta chains came from one sample sequenced in a study of prognosis after radiotherapy for stage I lung cancer. TCR beta CDR3 was amplified from genomic DNA by two-round multiplex PCR. Individual primers that were specific to each TRBV and TRBJ gene served in first-round PCR. From the multiplex PCR reads, TCRdb called clonotypes with MiXCR, one entry per CDR3 protein. The table shows about 14,000 distinct CDR3 sequences, with 30% to 40% occurring only once. The material sequenced was PBMCs, taken before or after stereotactic body radiation therapy (not recorded which). The receptors shown here come from a donor over 45 with non-small cell lung cancer.

Details on this clonotype: The junction departs from germline at one end; a sequencing error may be responsible. The chain couples TRBV6-2 or TRBV6-3 to TRBJ2-1; TRBD2 matches at 7 bases. This CDR3 has 15 residues. Germline V gene sequence: CDR1 MNHEY, CDR2 SVGEGT. The CDR3 sequence: CASSLRESTYNEHFF. The CDR3 nucleotides read TGTGCCAGCAGTCTGCGGGAGTCGACCTACAATGAGCATTTCTTC.

This clonotype was recorded many times. This may be a read error: a much more frequent sequence differs by one nucleotide. The chain has TRBV6-1 and TRBJ2-1; 12 bases align to TRBD2. V dropped 2 bases and J dropped 7; count of bases not matched to a gene: 6. This CDR3 region has 16 residues. CDR1 is MNHNS, CDR2 SASEGT, per germline. The CDR3 region has the DNA TGTGCCAGCAGTGAACCGGAGACTAGCGGGAGTAATGAGCAGTTCTTC. This sequence encodes CASSEPETSGSNEQFF.

This clonotype was seen many times. V and J are TRBV20-1 and TRBJ2-5, with D perhaps matching TRBD1 (5 bases). The CDR3 sequence is 13 residues long. Trimming removed 3 bases at V and 2 bases at J, with 10 bases between. Per the germline V gene, CDR1 is DFQATT and CDR2 is SNEGSKA (reference sequence). Here the CDR3 reads CSARTAVQETQYF. Written as DNA, the CDR3 is TGCAGTGCTAGGACAGCCGTACAAGAGACCCAGTACTTC.

Remarks on this clonotype: The conserved phenylalanine or tryptophan is not found at the CDR3 terminus, so this likely reflects a read error. The chain combines TRBV27 with TRBJ2-7, with D perhaps TRBD1 (5 bases). The CDR3 contains 16 residues. Germline CDR1 reads MNHEY; CDR2 reads SMNVEV (reference sequence). The germline V and J ends were trimmed by 5 bases and 8 bases, with 25 bases remaining between them. As DNA, the CDR3 is TGTGCCAGCAGTCCAAACAGACAGAGAATCTCATACAAGCAGTACTTA. This codes for CASSPNRQRISYKQYL.

In this sample, this clonotype turned up many times. The chain recombines TRBV18 with TRBJ2-1; possible D gene TRBD1, 6 bases. The CDR3 runs to 13 residues. Germline V gene lookup returns CDR1 KGHSH and CDR2 LQKENI. The CDR3 protein is CASSQGSYNEQFF. In nucleotides, the CDR3 is TGTGCTTCCTCACAGGGCTCCTACAATGAGCAGTTCTTC.

The table lists this clonotype with many counts. This chain's CDR3 is CSARRAIRTGGVDTEAFF. The CDR3 nucleotides are TGCAGTGCTAGACGGGCGATTAGGACAGGGGGTGTAGACACTGAAGCTTTCTTT. This rearrangement joins TRBV20-1 to TRBJ1-1, with 10 bases identical to TRBD1. Germline V lookup: CDR1 DFQATT, CDR2 SNEGSKA (reference sequence). The CDR3 contains 18 residues. J was trimmed by 3 bases and V by 2 bases; bases with no gene match: 15.

This clonotype came up many times. This sequence joins TRBV20-1 and TRBJ1-5, with unresolved D. In germline, CDR1 is DFQATT, CDR2 SNEGSKA (reference sequence). This CDR3 has 13 amino acids. V lost 0 bases to trimming and J lost 6 bases, with 9 bases between them. This CDR3 reads CSARDLLGQPQHF. CDR3 coding DNA: TGCAGTGCTAGAGATCTTTTAGGTCAGCCCCAGCATTTT.

By share, this clonotype ranks as medium-sized. The CDR3 sequence is CASSVGSSVASTDTQYF. The CDR3, as DNA: TGCGCCAGCAGCGTAGGTAGCAGTGTCGCTAGCACAGATACGCAGTATTTT. The chain has TRBV5-1 and TRBJ2-3; D is uncertain. Germline V gives CDR1 SGHRS, CDR2 YFSETQ. With 4 bases removed from V and 0 bases from J, the gap between germline ends came to 18 bases. The CDR3 contains 17 residues.

This clonotype was seen many times. This chain links TRBV5-1 with TRBJ2-3, with 7 bases aligning to TRBD2. V shed 7 bases and J 6 bases; nucleotides not matched to a gene: 14. CDR3 length equals 15 residues. The germline CDR1 and CDR2 sequences are SGHRS and YFSETQ. The CDR3 sequence: CASREQGGPSDTQYF. As DNA, the CDR3 is TGCGCCAGCCGAGAGCAGGGAGGGCCAAGCGATACGCAGTATTTT.